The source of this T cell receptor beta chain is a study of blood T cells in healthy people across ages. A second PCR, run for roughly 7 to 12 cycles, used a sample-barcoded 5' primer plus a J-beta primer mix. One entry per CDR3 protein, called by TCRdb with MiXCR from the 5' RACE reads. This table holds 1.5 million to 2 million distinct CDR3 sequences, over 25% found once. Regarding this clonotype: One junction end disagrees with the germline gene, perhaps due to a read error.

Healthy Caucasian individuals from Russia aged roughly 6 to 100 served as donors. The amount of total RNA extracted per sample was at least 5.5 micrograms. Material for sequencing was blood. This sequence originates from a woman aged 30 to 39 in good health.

This CDR3 is CASSQDAIQREREIQYF. The CDR3 region has the DNA TGCGCCAGCAGCCAAGATGCCATCCAGCGGGAGAGAGAGATCCAGTACTTC. The rearrangement uses TRBV4-3 and TRBJ2-5, with TRBD2 matching over 8 bases. This CDR3 is 17 amino acids long. Germline loops: CDR1 LGHNA, CDR2 YSLEER.